Listed here is a single T cell receptor (beta chain). Its antigen remains unknown. V shed 3 bases and J shed 4 bases, with 13 bases lying between them. This CDR3 has 14 residues. Germline V CDR1 and CDR2: MRHNA, SNTAGT. Profiled with immunoSEQ multiplex PCR; TCRdb holds only in-frame clones, not every one. The sample holds around 170,000 clones, roughly 91% seen once. This record comes from a study of T cell responses to AZD1222 COVID-19 vaccine. Study-wide results and limits: Across spike, vaccine-associated CD4 TCRs were found, dominant at 160-218 and 743-854.

The specimen comprised peripheral blood, sampled on day 0 of AZD1222 vaccination. V gene TRBV6-4 combines with J gene TRBJ2-7; no reliable D call. This TCR was sampled from an adult in good health. CDR3 protein: CASSEVNGGYEQYF. Written as DNA, the CDR3 is TGTGCCAGCAGTGAAGTGAATGGCGGTTACGAGCAGTACTTC.